These 9 T cell receptor beta chains were sequenced from one sample in a study of blood T cell repertoires in COVID-19. Profiled with immunoSEQ multiplex PCR; TCRdb holds only in-frame clones, not every one. The sample comprises 200,000 to 250,000 clones, more than 80% of which are singletons, and 7.5% to 8% rests with the top ten. Sample: peripheral blood. These receptors were collected from a woman of 80 years or more with COVID-19, enrolled during active disease.

The rearrangement joins TRBV27 to TRBJ1-5; no reliable D call. Germline-derived CDR1 and CDR2 are MNHEY and SMNVEV (reference sequence). This CDR3 spans 13 amino acids. V was clipped by 5 bases and J by 3 bases, with 8 bases between them. CDR3 residues: CASSPPLNQPQHF. CDR3 sequence (DNA): TGTGCCAGCAGTCCCCCCCTCAATCAGCCCCAGCATTTT.

The rearrangement uses TRBV18 and TRBJ1-3; a possible D gene is TRBD1 (6 bases). CDR1 and CDR2 from the germline V gene are KGHSH and LQKENI. The ends were cut back, 5 bases at V and 8 bases at J, with 13 bases in the middle. The CDR3 totals 13 residues. The CDR3: CASSRTVGDTIYF. The CDR3 nucleotides read TGTGCCAGCTCAAGGACAGTGGGGGACACCATATATTTT.

This clone was counted only a few times. The chain uses TRBV30 and TRBJ1-6, with D possibly being TRBD1 (5 bases). V gave up 2 bases and J gave up 11 bases, with 13 bases separating them. The CDR3 consists of 13 residues. The germline V gene has CDR1 GTSNPN and CDR2 SVGIG (reference sequence). The CDR3 nucleotides read TGTGCCTGGAGTCCCCAGGGCATTGCACCCCTCCACTTT. This codes for CAWSPQGIAPLHF.

The chain carries TRBV6-5 and TRBJ1-5, with 9 bases matching TRBD1. The CDR3 has 15 amino acids. Germline CDR1 reads MNHEY; CDR2 reads SVGAGI. The trim removed 2 bases at V and 6 bases at J, leaving 5 bases unmatched. CDR3 loop: CASSYHRGQGQPQHF. CDR3 bases: TGTGCCAGCAGTTACCACAGGGGGCAGGGTCAGCCCCAGCATTTT.

CDR3 in amino acids: CASRGQGGYEQYF. In DNA, the CDR3 is TGTGCCAGCAGGGGACAGGGGGGCTACGAGCAGTACTTC. The gene calls are TRBV12-3 or TRBV12-4 and TRBJ2-7, with TRBD1 matching 11 bases. Losses at the gene ends were 6 bases for V and 3 bases for J; bases not matched to a gene: 1. The CDR3 is 13 amino acids.

The chain couples TRBV4-3 to TRBJ1-1; D is undetermined. Trimming removed 0 bases at V and 1 base at J, with 9 bases between. The germline CDR1 and CDR2 sequences are LGHNA and YSLEER. The CDR3 is 15 residues long. The CDR3 protein is CASSQELYTNTEAFF. For the CDR3, the DNA is TGCGCCAGCAGCCAAGAGTTATACACGAACACTGAAGCTTTCTTT.

This clone was counted a few times. CDR3 DNA sequence: TGTGCCAGCAGCTTAAGACTCAATCAGCCCCAGCATTTT. This codes for CASSLRLNQPQHF. The chain uses TRBV7-6 and TRBJ1-5; D not resolved. Trimming shortened V by 2 bases and J by 3 bases, and 5 bases separated the two germline ends. CDR1 and CDR2 from the germline V gene are SGHVS and FNYEAQ. The CDR3 runs to 13 residues.

V usage is TRBV28 and J usage is TRBJ2-2; no clear D. The length of the CDR3 is 15 residues. CDR1 is MDHEN and CDR2 is SYDVKM in the germline V gene. V dropped 4 bases and J dropped 0 bases, with 9 bases sitting between them. As DNA, the CDR3 is TGTGCCAGCAGTTGGTCCAGCGCGAACACCGGGGAGCTGTTTTTT. This encodes CASSWSSANTGELFF.

The chain employs TRBV19 and TRBJ1-2, with a weak D call TRBD1 (5 bases). V was shortened by 9 bases and J by 5 bases, with 19 bases between the two germline ends. The CDR3 is 14 residues long. Germline CDR1 reads LNHDA; CDR2 reads SQIVND (reference sequence). CDR3 nucleotides: TGTGCCAGCACCCCCGGGGGGGTAAGATATGGCTACACCTTC. This codes for CASTPGGVRYGYTF.